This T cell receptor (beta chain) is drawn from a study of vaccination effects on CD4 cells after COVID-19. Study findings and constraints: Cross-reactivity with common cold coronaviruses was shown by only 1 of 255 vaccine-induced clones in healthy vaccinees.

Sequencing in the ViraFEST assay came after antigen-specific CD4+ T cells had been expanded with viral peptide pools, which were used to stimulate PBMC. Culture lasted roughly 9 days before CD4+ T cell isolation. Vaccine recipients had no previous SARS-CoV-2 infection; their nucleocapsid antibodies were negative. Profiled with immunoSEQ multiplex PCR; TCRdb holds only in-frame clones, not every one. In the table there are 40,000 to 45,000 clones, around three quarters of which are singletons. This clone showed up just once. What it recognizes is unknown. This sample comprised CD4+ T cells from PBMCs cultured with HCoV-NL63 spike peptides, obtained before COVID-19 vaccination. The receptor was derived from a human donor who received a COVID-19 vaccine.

CDR3 sequence reads: CASSRVQSSAKNIQYF. In nucleotides, the CDR3 is TGTGCCAGCAGTCGAGTGCAGAGCTCTGCCAAAAACATTCAGTACTTC. This rearrangement joins TRBV6-6 to TRBJ2-4, with D unresolved. The germline V and J ends were trimmed by 5 bases and 1 base, with 15 bases remaining between them. This CDR3 contains 16 residues. The germline CDR1 and CDR2 sequences are MNHNY and SVGAGI (reference sequence).